These 5 T cell receptor beta chains were all obtained from the same sample, sequenced in a study of shared clonotypes between healthy human individuals. Sequenced by immunoSEQ multiplex PCR; TCRdb stores in-frame clones only, minus some. Among roughly 1,600,000 clones listed, just under 99% were seen once. The material sequenced was naive CD4+ T cells sorted from blood. Sample subset: CD45RA+ positively selected. The receptors here all came from a man younger than 45 in good health.

This clone is a singleton in its sample. The chain is built from TRBV5-5 and TRBJ2-7; 10 bases agree with TRBD1. From germline, CDR1 is SGHKS and CDR2 YYEKEE (reference sequence). This CDR3 contains 14 residues. Losses at the gene ends were 6 bases for V and 3 bases for J; bases not matched to a gene: 6. The CDR3 reads CASIGTGDSYEQYF. CDR3 in DNA: TGTGCCAGCATCGGGACAGGGGATAGCTACGAGCAGTACTTC.

This chain uses TRBV29-1 with TRBJ1-3; D is uncertain. CDR3 length equals 13 residues. Trimming stripped 6 bases from V and 3 bases from J, with 12 bases between. Germline V gene sequence: CDR1 SQVTM, CDR2 ANQGSEA. The CDR3: CSVMTVLGNTIYF. CDR3 nucleotide sequence: TGCAGCGTCATGACTGTGCTTGGAAACACCATATATTTT.

Comment on this clone: Distinct nucleotide sequences in the sample also encode this CDR3. The CDR3 DNA reads as TGTGCCAGCAGTCTAAGGGAGCCCCAGCATTTT. This sequence encodes CASSLREPQHF. This chain joins TRBV28 and TRBJ1-5, with unresolved D. The CDR3 runs 11 residues. CDR1 and CDR2 from the germline V gene are MDHEN and SYDVKM. Trimming took 5 bases from V and 8 from J, leaving 7 bases between them.

This rearrangement joins TRBV7-2 to TRBJ2-5; D gene uncertain. Trimming removed 6 bases at V and 1 base at J, with 9 bases between. CDR1 and CDR2 (germline): SGHTA, FQGNSA. The CDR3 is 13 residues long. The CDR3 DNA sequence: TGTGCCAGCAGACAGACATCCCAAGAGACCCAGTACTTC. Protein: CASRQTSQETQYF.

The chain is built from TRBV9 and TRBJ2-1, with 7 bases lining up with TRBD2. CDR1 is SGDLS and CDR2 is YYNGEE in the germline V gene. The CDR3 sequence is 13 residues long. J was trimmed by 7 bases and V by 4 bases; bases with no gene match: 5. The CDR3: CASSQLARNEQFF. DNA of the CDR3: TGTGCCAGCAGCCAACTAGCGAGGAATGAGCAGTTCTTC.